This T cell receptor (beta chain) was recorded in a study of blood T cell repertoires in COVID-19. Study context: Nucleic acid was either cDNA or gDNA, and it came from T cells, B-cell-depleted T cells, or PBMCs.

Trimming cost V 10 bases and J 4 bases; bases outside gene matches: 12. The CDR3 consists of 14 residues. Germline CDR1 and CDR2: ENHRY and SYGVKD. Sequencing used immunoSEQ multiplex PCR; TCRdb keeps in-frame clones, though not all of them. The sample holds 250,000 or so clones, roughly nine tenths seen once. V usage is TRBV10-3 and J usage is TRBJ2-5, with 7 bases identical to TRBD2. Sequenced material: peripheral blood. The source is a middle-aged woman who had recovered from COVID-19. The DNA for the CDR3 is TGTGCCACCGGGGCGGGGGTACCAGCAGAGACCCAGTACTTC. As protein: CATGAGVPAETQYF.